The 8 T cell receptor beta chains listed next were all sequenced from one sample in a study of blood T cell repertoires in COVID-19. The protocol was immunoSEQ multiplex PCR, while the TCRdb copy is restricted to in-frame clones and leaves out a portion. Of 120,000 to 150,000 clones in the sample, roughly 84% were seen once. The material sequenced was peripheral blood. The receptors originated from a human donor in a cohort sampled during active COVID-19.

The chain's CDR3 is CASSPRDNNEKLFF. The CDR3 DNA reads as TGTGCCAGCAGTCCCCGGGACAATAATGAAAAACTGTTTTTT. This chain links TRBV7-8 with TRBJ1-4, with D maybe TRBD1 (6 bases). The CDR3 has 14 residues. Germline CDR1 is SGHVS and CDR2 is FQNEAQ. V lost 6 bases and J lost 4, with 12 bases in between.

This chain joins TRBV4-3 and TRBJ2-7; possibly TRBD2 for D (5 bases). The CDR3 is made up of 13 amino acids. Between the trimmed V and J ends, which lost 10 bases and 6 bases, there was a span of 19 bases. CDR1 LGHNA and CDR2 YSLEER come from the germline V gene. The CDR3 loop is CATGGRRRCEQYF. DNA of the CDR3: TGCGCCACCGGAGGACGGCGCCGGTGCGAGCAGTACTTC.

V and J are TRBV2 and TRBJ1-3; TRBD1 aligns across 7 bases. This CDR3 spans 19 amino acids. The V gene's germline CDR1 is SNHLY and CDR2 FYNNEI. After removal of 5 bases from V and 1 base from J, the junction contained 17 bases not matched to a gene. CDR3 nucleotide sequence: TGTGCCAGCAGTCTCACCTCGCCCGGACAGGTGAGATCTGGAAACACCATATATTTT. This sequence encodes CASSLTSPGQVRSGNTIYF.

This CDR3 is CASSPGTSGGQETQYF. The CDR3 nucleotides are TGTGCCAGCAGCCCCGGGACTAGCGGGGGGCAAGAGACCCAGTACTTC. The rearrangement joins TRBV5-4 to TRBJ2-5; 15 bases are a match to TRBD2. Germline V CDR1 and CDR2: SGHNT, YYREEE (reference sequence). V trimming: 4 bases; J trimming: 2 bases; junction bases outside the gene matches: 3. CDR3 length equals 16 residues.

V and J are TRBV24-1 and TRBJ2-5, with TRBD1 matching over 8 bases. Germline trimming cut 3 bases from V and 1 base from J; bases unmatched to any gene: 3. CDR1 and CDR2 from the germline V gene are KGHDR and SFDVKD. CDR3 length: 15 amino acids. CDR3 nucleotide sequence: TGTGCCACCAGTGATCCCGGGACAGGCCAAGAGACCCAGTACTTC. Its translation is CATSDPGTGQETQYF.

The rearrangement joins TRBV7-6 to TRBJ1-3; D remains unclear. The CDR3 contains 17 residues. Germline V gene data show CDR1 as SGHVS and CDR2 as FNYEAQ. Between the trimmed V and J ends, which lost 2 bases and 0 bases, there was a span of 14 bases. The CDR3 sequence is CASSLWAAGNSGNTIYF. For the CDR3, the DNA is TGTGCCAGCAGCTTATGGGCCGCCGGAAACTCTGGAAACACCATATATTTT.

This clone was counted a single time. The chain uses TRBV7-2 and TRBJ1-6; 8 positions match TRBD1. The CDR3 is 15 residues long. The germline gives CDR1 SGHTA, CDR2 FQGNSA. With V trimmed by 1 base and J by 9 bases, 5 bases remained unmatched. DNA for the CDR3: TGTGCCAGCAGCTTAGTCGGCAGGGGGCGTTCACCCCTCCACTTT. It yields the protein CASSLVGRGRSPLHF.

This clone was detected only once. The chain recombines TRBV5-5 with TRBJ1-3; D perhaps matches TRBD1 (5 bases). From germline, CDR1 is SGHKS and CDR2 YYEKEE (reference sequence). This CDR3 contains 15 residues. V lost 5 bases and J 0 bases, leaving 12 bases between the germline ends. CDR3: CASSPDISSGNTIYF. The CDR3 DNA is TGTGCCAGCAGTCCGGACATTTCCTCTGGAAACACCATATATTTT.